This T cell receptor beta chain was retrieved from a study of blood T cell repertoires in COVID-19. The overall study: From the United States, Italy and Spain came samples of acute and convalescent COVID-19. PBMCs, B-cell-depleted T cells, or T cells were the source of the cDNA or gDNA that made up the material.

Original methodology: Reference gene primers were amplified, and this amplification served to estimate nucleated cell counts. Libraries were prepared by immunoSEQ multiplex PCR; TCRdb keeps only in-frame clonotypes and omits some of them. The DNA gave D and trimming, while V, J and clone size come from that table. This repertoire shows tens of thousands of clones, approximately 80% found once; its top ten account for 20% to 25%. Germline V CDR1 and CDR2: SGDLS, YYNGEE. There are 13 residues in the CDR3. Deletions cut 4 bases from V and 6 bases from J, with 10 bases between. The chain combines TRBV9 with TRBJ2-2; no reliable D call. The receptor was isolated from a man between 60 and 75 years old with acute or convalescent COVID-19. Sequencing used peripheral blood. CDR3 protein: CASSQILAGELFF. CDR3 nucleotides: TGTGCCAGCAGCCAGATTCTCGCCGGGGAGCTGTTTTTT.